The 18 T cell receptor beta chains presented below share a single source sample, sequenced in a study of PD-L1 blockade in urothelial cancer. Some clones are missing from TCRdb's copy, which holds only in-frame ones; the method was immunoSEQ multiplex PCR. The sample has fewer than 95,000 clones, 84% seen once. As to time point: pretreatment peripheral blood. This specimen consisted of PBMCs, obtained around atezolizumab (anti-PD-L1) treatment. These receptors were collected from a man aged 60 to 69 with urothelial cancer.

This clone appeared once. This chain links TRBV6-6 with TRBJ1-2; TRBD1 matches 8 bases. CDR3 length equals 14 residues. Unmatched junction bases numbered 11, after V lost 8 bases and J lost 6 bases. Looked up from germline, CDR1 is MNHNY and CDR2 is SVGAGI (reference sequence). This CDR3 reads CASLWVGQADGYTF. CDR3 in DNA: TGTGCCAGCTTGTGGGTGGGACAGGCAGATGGCTACACCTTC.

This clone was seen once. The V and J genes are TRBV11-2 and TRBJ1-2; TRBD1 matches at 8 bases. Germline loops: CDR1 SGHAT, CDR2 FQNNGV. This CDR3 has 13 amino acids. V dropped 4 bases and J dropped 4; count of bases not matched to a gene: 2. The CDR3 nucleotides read TGTGCCAGCAGCTCCGACAGGGGCTATGGCTACACCTTC. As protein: CASSSDRGYGYTF.

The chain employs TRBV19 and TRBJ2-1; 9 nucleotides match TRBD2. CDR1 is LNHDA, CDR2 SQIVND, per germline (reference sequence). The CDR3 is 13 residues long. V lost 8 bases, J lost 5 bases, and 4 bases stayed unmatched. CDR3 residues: CASFSGSNNEQFF. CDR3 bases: TGTGCCAGTTTTAGCGGGAGCAACAATGAGCAGTTCTTC.

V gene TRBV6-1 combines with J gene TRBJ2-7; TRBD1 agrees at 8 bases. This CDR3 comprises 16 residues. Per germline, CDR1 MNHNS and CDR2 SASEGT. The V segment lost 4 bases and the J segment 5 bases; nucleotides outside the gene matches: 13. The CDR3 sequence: CASSGQRTGNFNEQYF. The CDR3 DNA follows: TGTGCCAGCAGTGGCCAACGGACAGGGAATTTCAACGAGCAGTACTTC.

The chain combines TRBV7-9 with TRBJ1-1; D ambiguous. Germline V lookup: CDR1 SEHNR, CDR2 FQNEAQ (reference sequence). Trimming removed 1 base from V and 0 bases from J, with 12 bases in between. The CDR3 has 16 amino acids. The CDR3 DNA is TGTGCCAGCAGCTTAGATTTTACAGCCATGAACACTGAAGCTTTCTTT. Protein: CASSLDFTAMNTEAFF.

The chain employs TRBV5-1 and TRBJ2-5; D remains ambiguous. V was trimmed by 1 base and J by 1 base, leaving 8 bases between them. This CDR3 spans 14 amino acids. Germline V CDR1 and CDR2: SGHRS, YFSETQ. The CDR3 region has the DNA TGCGCCAGCAGCTTGCGGTACAGCCAAGAGACCCAGTACTTC. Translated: CASSLRYSQETQYF.

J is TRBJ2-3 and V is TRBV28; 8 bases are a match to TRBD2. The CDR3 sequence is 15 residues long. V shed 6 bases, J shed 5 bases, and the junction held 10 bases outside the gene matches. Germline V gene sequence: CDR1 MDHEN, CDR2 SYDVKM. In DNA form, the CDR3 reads TGTGCCAGCAGGAGTAGCGGGATCGGGGAAGATACGCAGTATTTT. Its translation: CASRSSGIGEDTQYF.

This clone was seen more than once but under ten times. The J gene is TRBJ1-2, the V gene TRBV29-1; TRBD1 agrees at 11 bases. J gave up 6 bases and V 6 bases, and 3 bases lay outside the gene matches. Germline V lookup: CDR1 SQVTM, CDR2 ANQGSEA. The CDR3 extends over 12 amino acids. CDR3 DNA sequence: TGCAGCGTGCGGACAGGGGGCGATGGCTACACCTTC. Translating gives CSVRTGGDGYTF. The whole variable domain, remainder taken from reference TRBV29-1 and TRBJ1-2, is SAVISQKPSRDICQRGTSLTIQCQVDSQVTMMFWYRQQPGQSLTLIATANQGSEATYESGFVIDKFPISRPNLTFSTLTVSNMSPEDSSIYLCSVRTGGDGYTFGSGTRLTVV.

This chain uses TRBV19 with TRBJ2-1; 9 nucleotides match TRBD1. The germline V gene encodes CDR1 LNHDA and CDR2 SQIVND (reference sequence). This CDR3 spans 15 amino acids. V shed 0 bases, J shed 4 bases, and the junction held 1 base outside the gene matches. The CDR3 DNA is TGTGCCAGTAGTATAGAGGGGACAGGGTACAATGAGCAGTTCTTC. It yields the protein CASSIEGTGYNEQFF. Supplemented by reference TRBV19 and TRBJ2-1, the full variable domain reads DGGITQSPKYLFRKEGQNVTLSCEQNLNHDAMYWYRQDPGQGLRLIYYSQIVNDFQKGDIAEGYSVSREKKESFPLTVTSAQKNPTAFYLCASSIEGTGYNEQFFGPGTRLTVL.

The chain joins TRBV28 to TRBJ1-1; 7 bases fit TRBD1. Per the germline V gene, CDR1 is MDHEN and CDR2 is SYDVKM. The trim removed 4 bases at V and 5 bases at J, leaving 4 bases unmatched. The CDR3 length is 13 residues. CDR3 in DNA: TGTGCCAGCAGTTCGACAGGGAGGACTGAAGCTTTCTTT. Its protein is CASSSTGRTEAFF.

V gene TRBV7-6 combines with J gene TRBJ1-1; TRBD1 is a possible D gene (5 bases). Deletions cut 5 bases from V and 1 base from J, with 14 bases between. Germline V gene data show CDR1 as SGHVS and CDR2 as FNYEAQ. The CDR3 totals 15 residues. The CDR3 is CASSTRQGANTEAFF. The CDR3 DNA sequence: TGTGCCAGCAGCACCCGACAAGGGGCGAACACTGAAGCTTTCTTT. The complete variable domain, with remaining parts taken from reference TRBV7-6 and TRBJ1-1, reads GAGVSQSPRYKVTKRGQDVALRCDPISGHVSLYWYRQALGQGPEFLTYFNYEAQQDKSGLPNDRFSAERPEGSISTLTIQRTEQRDSAMYRCASSTRQGANTEAFFGQGTRLTVV.

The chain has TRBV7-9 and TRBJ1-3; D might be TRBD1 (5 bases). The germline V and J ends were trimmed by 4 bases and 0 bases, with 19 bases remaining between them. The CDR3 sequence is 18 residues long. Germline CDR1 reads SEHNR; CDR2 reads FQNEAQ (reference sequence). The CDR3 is CASSSGRSGRFSGNTIYF. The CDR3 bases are TGTGCCAGCAGCTCAGGGAGGTCAGGGAGGTTCTCTGGAAACACCATATATTTT.

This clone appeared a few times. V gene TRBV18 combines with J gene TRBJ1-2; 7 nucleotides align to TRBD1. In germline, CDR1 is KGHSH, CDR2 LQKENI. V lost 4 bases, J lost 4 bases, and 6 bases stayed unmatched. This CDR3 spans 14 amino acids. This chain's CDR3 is CASSQSGQTYGYTF. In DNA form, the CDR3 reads TGTGCCAGCTCACAGTCGGGACAGACCTATGGCTACACCTTC.

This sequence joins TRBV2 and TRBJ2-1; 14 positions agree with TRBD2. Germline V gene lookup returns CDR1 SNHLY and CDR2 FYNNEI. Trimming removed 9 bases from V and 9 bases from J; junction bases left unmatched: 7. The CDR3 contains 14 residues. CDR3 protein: CASGGLAGVTEQFF. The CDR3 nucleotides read TGTGCCAGTGGGGGACTAGCGGGAGTAACTGAGCAGTTCTTC. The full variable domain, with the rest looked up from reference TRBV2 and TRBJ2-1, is EPEVTQTPSHQVTQMGQEVILRCVPISNHLYFYWYRQILGQKVEFLVSFYNNEISEKSEIFDDQFSVERPDGSNFTLKIRSTKLEDSAMYFCASGGLAGVTEQFFGPGTRLTVL.

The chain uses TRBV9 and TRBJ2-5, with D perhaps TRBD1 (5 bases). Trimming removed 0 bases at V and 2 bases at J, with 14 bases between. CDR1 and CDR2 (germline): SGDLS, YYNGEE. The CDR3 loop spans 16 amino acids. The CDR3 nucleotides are TGTGCCAGCAGCGTAGCTACATTGACAGCACAAGAGACCCAGTACTTC. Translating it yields CASSVATLTAQETQYF. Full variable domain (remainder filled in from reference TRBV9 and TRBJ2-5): DSGVTQTPKHLITATGQRVTLRCSPRSGDLSVYWYQQSLDQGLQFLIQYYNGEERAKGNILERFSAQQFPDLHSELNLSSLELGDSALYFCASSVATLTAQETQYFGPGTRLLVL.

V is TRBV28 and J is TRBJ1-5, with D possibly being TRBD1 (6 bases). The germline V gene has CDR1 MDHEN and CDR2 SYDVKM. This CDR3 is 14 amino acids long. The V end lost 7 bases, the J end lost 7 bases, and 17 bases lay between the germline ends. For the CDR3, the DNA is TGTGCCAGCACCAATGGGGGGGGCGGGCAGCCCCAGCATTTT. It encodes CASTNGGGGQPQHF.

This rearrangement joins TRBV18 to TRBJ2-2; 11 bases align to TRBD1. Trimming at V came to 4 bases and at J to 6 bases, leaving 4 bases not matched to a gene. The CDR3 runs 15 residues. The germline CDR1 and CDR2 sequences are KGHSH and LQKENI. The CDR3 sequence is CASSLGQGASGELFF. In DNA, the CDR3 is TGTGCCAGCTCACTAGGACAGGGGGCGTCCGGGGAGCTGTTTTTT.

CDR3: CASSQGLAGGGEQFF. CDR3 nucleotides: TGTGCCAGCAGCCAAGGACTAGCGGGGGGCGGTGAGCAGTTCTTC. V gene TRBV11-3 combines with J gene TRBJ2-1, with 14 bases lining up with TRBD2. The J segment lost 9 bases and the V segment lost 5 bases, leaving 6 bases of the junction unmatched. Germline CDR1 is SGHNT and CDR2 is YENEEA. This CDR3 comprises 15 residues.